These 3 T cell receptor beta chains were all obtained from the same sample, sequenced in a study of T cells in localized non-small cell lung cancer. Repertoires were generated with immunoSEQ multiplex PCR, while TCRdb's copy carries only in-frame clones and drops some. The table shows thousands of clones, with 25% to 30% occurring only once. Sample: normal lung tissue next to the tumor, taken before any cancer treatment. These receptors were collected from a man aged 35-75 years with stage I lung adenocarcinoma.

This clone showed up just a few times. The CDR3 protein is CASSFGDYTDTQYF. DNA for the CDR3: TGTGCCAGCAGCTTTGGGGATTACACAGATACGCAGTATTTT. The chain is built from TRBV7-7 and TRBJ2-3; D not resolved. V lost 3 bases, J lost 2 bases, and 9 bases lay in between. This CDR3 contains 14 residues. CDR1 is SSHAT, CDR2 FNYEAQ, per germline (reference sequence).

V gene TRBV30 combines with J gene TRBJ1-4; D remains ambiguous. V was cut by 1 base and J by 8 bases, with 17 bases left in between. The germline CDR1 and CDR2 sequences are GTSNPN and SVGIG (reference sequence). The CDR3 loop spans 15 amino acids. CDR3 nucleotides: TGTGCCTGGAGTGCGGACTTCCCAGAACCGGAAAAACTGTTTTTT. Protein: CAWSADFPEPEKLFF.

This chain joins TRBV9 and TRBJ1-2, with a weak D call TRBD1 (6 bases). Trimming took 1 base from V and 1 from J, leaving 14 bases between them. Germline V gene lookup returns CDR1 SGDLS and CDR2 YYNGEE. The CDR3 has 16 residues. In DNA form, the CDR3 reads TGTGCCAGCAGCGTATTCGACAGGCAAATTAACTATGGCTACACCTTC. It specifies CASSVFDRQINYGYTF.